A single sample gave rise to the 29 T cell receptor beta chains below, sequenced in a study of CD8 T cells in Susac syndrome. RNA, at roughly 0.5 to 1 ug, was reverse transcribed with random hexamers. TCRdb reprocessed the immunoSEQ multiplex PCR reads with MiXCR, giving one entry per CDR3 protein. The table has more than 110,000 distinct CDR3 sequences, about 95% seen once; the top ten hold around 0.15%. What was sequenced was CD4+ T cells from PBMCs. All receptors derive from a human donor with Susac syndrome.

The chain employs TRBV10-2 and TRBJ2-7, with D perhaps assigned TRBD1 or TRBD2 (5 bases each). The CDR3 runs 15 residues. V was cut by 3 bases and J by 3 bases, with 15 bases left in between. Germline CDR1 and CDR2: WSHSY and SAAADI. CDR3 nucleotides: TGCGCCAGCAGTGACAACGGGGCAGGGAACTACGAGCAGTACTTC. It encodes CASSDNGAGNYEQYF.

The chain couples TRBV5-1 to TRBJ1-2; D possibly corresponds to TRBD1 (5 bases). The CDR3 consists of 14 residues. Trimming pared 0 bases from V and 7 bases from J, leaving 13 bases between. CDR1 is SGHRS and CDR2 is YFSETQ in the germline V gene. CDR3 residues: CASSLVTGRGGYTF. The CDR3 DNA reads as TGCGCCAGCAGCTTGGTTACGGGGCGGGGTGGCTACACCTTC.

This chain connects TRBV30 to TRBJ2-5; tentative D call: TRBD2 (6 bases). Per germline, CDR1 GTSNPN and CDR2 SVGIG (reference sequence). Trimming removed 0 bases from V and 5 bases from J, with 10 bases in between. The length of the CDR3 is 13 residues. DNA for the CDR3: TGTGCCTGGAGTGTAGCAGGGAGGGAGACCCAGTACTTC. This translates into CAWSVAGRETQYF.

Written as DNA, the CDR3 is TGTGCCAGCTACAGGGTAGCCGGGGAGCTGTTTTTT. Translation gives CASYRVAGELFF. The gene calls are TRBV5-6 and TRBJ2-2; D perhaps matches TRBD1 (6 bases). The V and J ends lost 7 bases and 6 bases respectively, with 10 bases between them. This CDR3 comprises 12 residues. CDR1 and CDR2 (germline): SGHDT, YYEEEE.

This chain joins TRBV9 and TRBJ2-3; 8 positions match TRBD2. This CDR3 comprises 16 residues. Germline V gene lookup returns CDR1 SGDLS and CDR2 YYNGEE. V dropped 4 bases and J dropped 4; count of bases not matched to a gene: 11. CDR3 amino acids: CASSLAWRGVADTQYF. Here the CDR3 DNA reads TGTGCCAGCAGCTTAGCCTGGCGGGGGGTGGCAGATACGCAGTATTTT.

The rearrangement links TRBV20-1 to TRBJ2-1, with D maybe TRBD1 (6 bases). From germline, CDR1 is DFQATT and CDR2 SNEGSKA (reference sequence). This CDR3 is built from 15 residues. Between the trimmed V and J ends, which lost 0 bases and 8 bases, there was a span of 17 bases. The CDR3 region is CSARDGTSSAYEQFF. The CDR3 region has the DNA TGCAGTGCTAGAGATGGGACAAGCAGCGCATATGAGCAGTTCTTC.

In its sample, this clonotype was seen a few times. The chain has TRBV11-2 and TRBJ2-7; 7 bases agree with TRBD2. The germline V gene has CDR1 SGHAT and CDR2 FQNNGV. The V segment lost 1 base and the J segment 6 bases; nucleotides outside the gene matches: 12. This CDR3 comprises 16 residues. In DNA form, the CDR3 reads TGTGCCAGCAGCTTAGGGGGCCCTAGCGGAGGAGGCGAGCAGTACTTC. The encoded protein is CASSLGGPSGGGEQYF.

The V gene is TRBV7-2, the J gene TRBJ2-3; D perhaps matches TRBD1 (5 bases). Trimming removed 5 bases from V and 6 bases from J, with 12 bases in between. Germline V CDR1 and CDR2: SGHTA, FQGNSA. This CDR3 is built from 13 residues. CDR3 amino acids: CASSTRVADTQYF. CDR3 in DNA: TGTGCCAGCAGCACCAGGGTTGCGGATACGCAGTATTTT.

The chain carries TRBV6-6 and TRBJ1-2, with 7 bases fitting TRBD1. Looked up from germline, CDR1 is MNHNY and CDR2 is SVGAGI (reference sequence). V lost 5 bases to trimming and J lost 5 bases; unmatched junction nucleotides: 5. CDR3 length: 13 amino acids. Written as DNA, the CDR3 is TGTGCCAGCAGTAACGACAGGGTTTATGGCTACACCTTC. Translating gives CASSNDRVYGYTF.

The chain combines TRBV30 with TRBJ1-1; 7 bases are a match to TRBD1. With V trimmed by 3 bases and J by 5 bases, 6 bases remained unmatched. This CDR3 region has 13 residues. Germline CDR1 reads GTSNPN; CDR2 reads SVGIG (reference sequence). CDR3 residues: CAWSRQGRTEAFF. For the CDR3, the DNA is TGTGCCTGGAGCCGACAGGGCCGGACTGAAGCTTTCTTT. Variable domain in full (rest from reference TRBV30 and TRBJ1-1): SQTIHQWPATLVQPVGSPLSLECTVEGTSNPNLYWYRQAAGRGLQLLFYSVGIGQISSEVPQNLSASRPQDRQFILSSKKLLLSDSGFYLCAWSRQGRTEAFFGQGTRLTVV.

The chain employs TRBV7-9 and TRBJ2-1; 7 nucleotides line up with TRBD1. The CDR3 is 18 amino acids. Trimming took 5 bases from V and 0 from J; bases not matched to a gene: 13. CDR1 and CDR2 from the germline V gene are SEHNR and FQNEAQ (reference sequence). The CDR3 DNA is TGTGCCAGCAGCCCGAAAGGGGACAGCTTGAGCTCCTACAATGAGCAGTTCTTC. Its protein product is CASSPKGDSLSSYNEQFF. The variable domain in full, completed from reference TRBV7-9 and TRBJ2-1, reads DTGVSQNPRHKITKRGQNVTFRCDPISEHNRLYWYRQTLGQGPEFLTYFQNEAQLEKSRLLSDRFSAERPKGSFSTLEIQRTEQGDSAMYLCASSPKGDSLSSYNEQFFGPGTRLTVL.

The gene calls are TRBV25-1 and TRBJ2-5; 8 positions agree with TRBD1. This CDR3 comprises 14 residues. V was clipped by 1 base and J by 5 bases; unmatched bases: 3. Germline lookup yields CDR1 MGHDK and CDR2 SYGVNS. The CDR3 sequence is CASSESGGAETQYF. For the CDR3, the DNA is TGTGCCAGCAGTGAATCAGGGGGCGCGGAGACCCAGTACTTC.

The gene calls are TRBV9 and TRBJ2-2; no reliable D call. The germline V gene has CDR1 SGDLS and CDR2 YYNGEE. Deletions cut 0 bases from V and 0 bases from J, with 9 bases between. The CDR3 has 16 residues. CDR3: CASSVVGSANTGELFF. In nucleotides, the CDR3 is TGTGCCAGCAGCGTAGTTGGTAGTGCGAACACCGGGGAGCTGTTTTTT.

The CDR3 DNA follows: TGCGCCAGCAGCCAAGATCGCAGGCAGTTCTTC. This translates into CASSQDRRQFF. The chain uses TRBV4-1 and TRBJ2-1; no definite D call. The CDR3 covers 11 residues. Germline CDR1 reads MGHRA; CDR2 reads YSYEKL. Trimming stripped 0 bases from V and 12 bases from J, with 6 bases between.

The CDR3 DNA reads TGCAGTGCTAGACGAGCGGAACGGGACTACGAGCAGTACTTC. It is translated as CSARRAERDYEQYF. The rearrangement links TRBV20-1 to TRBJ2-7; a possible D gene is TRBD2 (5 bases). CDR1 DFQATT and CDR2 SNEGSKA come from the germline V gene (reference sequence). V shed 2 bases and J shed 3 bases, with 14 bases lying between them. There are 14 residues in the CDR3.

The chain has TRBV5-4 and TRBJ2-7; D not certain. The V gene's germline CDR1 is SGHNT and CDR2 YYREEE (reference sequence). The CDR3 length is 13 residues. V lost 4 bases, J lost 0 bases, and 8 bases lay in between. DNA of the CDR3: TGTGCCAGCAGCCTCCCGACCTCCTACGAGCAGTACTTC. Protein sequence: CASSLPTSYEQYF. The variable domain in full, with the rest retrieved from reference TRBV5-4 and TRBJ2-7, is ETGVTQSPTHLIKTRGQQVTLRCSSQSGHNTVSWYQQALGQGPQFIFQYYREEENGRGNFPPRFSGLQFPNYSSELNVNALELDDSALYLCASSLPTSYEQYFGPGTRLTVT.

A single count supports this clonotype. The chain is built from TRBV7-9 and TRBJ1-4, with D unclear. The CDR3 has 12 amino acids. Trimming cost V 2 bases and J 7 bases, with 5 bases left between them. The germline CDR1 and CDR2 sequences are SEHNR and FQNEAQ (reference sequence). The CDR3 spells CASSLLGEKLFF. CDR3 sequence (DNA): TGTGCCAGCAGCTTACTCGGTGAAAAACTGTTTTTT.

The rearrangement links TRBV29-1 to TRBJ2-5; D possibly corresponds to TRBD2 (6 bases). With 5 bases removed from V and 0 bases from J, the gap between germline ends came to 16 bases. Germline values: CDR1 SQVTM, CDR2 ANQGSEA. CDR3 length equals 15 residues. CDR3 region: CSVRYGTGNQETQYF. In DNA, the CDR3 is TGCAGCGTTCGATATGGGACTGGTAACCAAGAGACCCAGTACTTC.

V gene TRBV20-1 combines with J gene TRBJ1-5; no definite D call. V lost 3 bases, J lost 6 bases, and 12 bases lay in between. The germline V gene has CDR1 DFQATT and CDR2 SNEGSKA (reference sequence). The CDR3 has 13 residues. This chain's CDR3 is CSASVGVSQPQHF. The CDR3 DNA sequence: TGCAGTGCTAGCGTTGGGGTCAGTCAGCCCCAGCATTTT.

The chain has TRBV28 and TRBJ2-7, with TRBD1 identical over 11 bases. V lost 4 bases, J lost 4 bases, and 6 bases stayed unmatched. The length of the CDR3 is 15 residues. Germline assignment: CDR1 MDHEN and CDR2 SYDVKM. The CDR3 loop reads CASSSPGQGGYEQYF. CDR3 coding DNA: TGTGCCAGCAGTTCTCCGGGACAGGGGGGATACGAGCAGTACTTC.

The rearrangement joins TRBV7-2 to TRBJ2-1; 9 bases are shared with TRBD1. With V trimmed by 5 bases and J by 8 bases, 10 bases remained unmatched. Germline CDR1 is SGHTA and CDR2 is FQGNSA. CDR3 length: 15 residues. Here the CDR3 reads CASSPDRGGFYEQFF. CDR3 sequence (DNA): TGTGCCAGCAGCCCGGACAGGGGAGGATTTTATGAGCAGTTCTTC.

The chain has TRBV7-3 and TRBJ2-1, with unresolved D. The V end lost 0 bases, the J end lost 3 bases, and 9 bases lay between the germline ends. Germline V gives CDR1 SGHTA, CDR2 FQGTGA. This CDR3 spans 15 amino acids. The CDR3 region has the DNA TGTGCCAGCAGCTTAACCCCGGACGACTACAATGAGCAGTTCTTC. Translated, it gives CASSLTPDDYNEQFF.

The chain couples TRBV20-1 to TRBJ2-1; 14 positions agree with TRBD2. Germline V CDR1 and CDR2: DFQATT, SNEGSKA (reference sequence). The V gene end was trimmed by 6 bases and the J gene end by 10 bases; junction bases not matched to a gene: 11. CDR3 length: 15 amino acids. This chain's CDR3 is CSAIFGTSGRDEQFF. The CDR3 DNA sequence: TGCAGTGCAATTTTCGGGACTAGCGGGAGAGACGAGCAGTTCTTC.

The V gene is TRBV20-1, the J gene TRBJ2-1; a possible D gene is TRBD2 (5 bases). Germline V lookup: CDR1 DFQATT, CDR2 SNEGSKA (reference sequence). The CDR3 length is 12 residues. V was trimmed by 5 bases and J by 8 bases, leaving 13 bases between them. For the CDR3, the DNA is TGCAGTGCTCCGCCACTAGGCTATGAGCAGTTCTTC. Amino acids: CSAPPLGYEQFF.

The genes are TRBV30 and TRBJ2-4; D gene ambiguous. The CDR3 extends over 14 amino acids. Trimming stripped 1 base from V and 0 bases from J, with 7 bases between. The V gene's germline CDR1 is GTSNPN and CDR2 SVGIG (reference sequence). This chain's CDR3 is CAWSAASAKNIQYF. In DNA form, the CDR3 reads TGTGCCTGGAGTGCTGCCTCAGCCAAAAACATTCAGTACTTC.

The chain uses TRBV2 and TRBJ2-3; D may be TRBD2 (5 bases). V was shortened by 7 bases and J by 3 bases, with 11 bases between the two germline ends. In germline, CDR1 is SNHLY, CDR2 FYNNEI. The CDR3 is 13 amino acids. CDR3 residues: CASTRVLTDTQYF. CDR3 DNA sequence: TGTGCCAGCACGAGGGTGTTGACAGATACGCAGTATTTT.

The CDR3 region has the DNA TGCGCCAGCAGCTTGGAGGGGCGGGTGGACAATGAGCAGTTCTTC. Its protein is CASSLEGRVDNEQFF. The chain recombines TRBV5-1 with TRBJ2-1, with D tentatively TRBD1 or TRBD2 (5 bases each). The CDR3 sequence is 15 residues long. Germline V gene sequence: CDR1 SGHRS, CDR2 YFSETQ. V was shortened by 0 bases and J by 5 bases, with 12 bases between the two germline ends.

The rearrangement links TRBV28 to TRBJ2-3; perhaps TRBD2 as D (7 bases). Germline V gives CDR1 MDHEN, CDR2 SYDVKM. The CDR3 has 16 amino acids. The V gene lost 3 bases and the J gene lost 0 bases, with 13 bases spanning the gap. CDR3 DNA sequence: TGTGCCAGCAGTTTCGGGGGGCGGGGTAGCACAGATACGCAGTATTTT. This translates into CASSFGGRGSTDTQYF.

A word on this clonotype: The junction shows a germline mismatch at one end, possibly a read error. V usage is TRBV7-7 and J usage is TRBJ2-5, with 11 bases matching TRBD1. CDR1 is SSHAT, CDR2 FNYEAQ, per germline (reference sequence). The length of the CDR3 is 15 residues. The CDR3 sequence is CASSLLGTGGETQYF. DNA for the CDR3: TGTGCTAGCAGCTTACTGGGGACAGGGGGAGAGACCCAGTACTTC.